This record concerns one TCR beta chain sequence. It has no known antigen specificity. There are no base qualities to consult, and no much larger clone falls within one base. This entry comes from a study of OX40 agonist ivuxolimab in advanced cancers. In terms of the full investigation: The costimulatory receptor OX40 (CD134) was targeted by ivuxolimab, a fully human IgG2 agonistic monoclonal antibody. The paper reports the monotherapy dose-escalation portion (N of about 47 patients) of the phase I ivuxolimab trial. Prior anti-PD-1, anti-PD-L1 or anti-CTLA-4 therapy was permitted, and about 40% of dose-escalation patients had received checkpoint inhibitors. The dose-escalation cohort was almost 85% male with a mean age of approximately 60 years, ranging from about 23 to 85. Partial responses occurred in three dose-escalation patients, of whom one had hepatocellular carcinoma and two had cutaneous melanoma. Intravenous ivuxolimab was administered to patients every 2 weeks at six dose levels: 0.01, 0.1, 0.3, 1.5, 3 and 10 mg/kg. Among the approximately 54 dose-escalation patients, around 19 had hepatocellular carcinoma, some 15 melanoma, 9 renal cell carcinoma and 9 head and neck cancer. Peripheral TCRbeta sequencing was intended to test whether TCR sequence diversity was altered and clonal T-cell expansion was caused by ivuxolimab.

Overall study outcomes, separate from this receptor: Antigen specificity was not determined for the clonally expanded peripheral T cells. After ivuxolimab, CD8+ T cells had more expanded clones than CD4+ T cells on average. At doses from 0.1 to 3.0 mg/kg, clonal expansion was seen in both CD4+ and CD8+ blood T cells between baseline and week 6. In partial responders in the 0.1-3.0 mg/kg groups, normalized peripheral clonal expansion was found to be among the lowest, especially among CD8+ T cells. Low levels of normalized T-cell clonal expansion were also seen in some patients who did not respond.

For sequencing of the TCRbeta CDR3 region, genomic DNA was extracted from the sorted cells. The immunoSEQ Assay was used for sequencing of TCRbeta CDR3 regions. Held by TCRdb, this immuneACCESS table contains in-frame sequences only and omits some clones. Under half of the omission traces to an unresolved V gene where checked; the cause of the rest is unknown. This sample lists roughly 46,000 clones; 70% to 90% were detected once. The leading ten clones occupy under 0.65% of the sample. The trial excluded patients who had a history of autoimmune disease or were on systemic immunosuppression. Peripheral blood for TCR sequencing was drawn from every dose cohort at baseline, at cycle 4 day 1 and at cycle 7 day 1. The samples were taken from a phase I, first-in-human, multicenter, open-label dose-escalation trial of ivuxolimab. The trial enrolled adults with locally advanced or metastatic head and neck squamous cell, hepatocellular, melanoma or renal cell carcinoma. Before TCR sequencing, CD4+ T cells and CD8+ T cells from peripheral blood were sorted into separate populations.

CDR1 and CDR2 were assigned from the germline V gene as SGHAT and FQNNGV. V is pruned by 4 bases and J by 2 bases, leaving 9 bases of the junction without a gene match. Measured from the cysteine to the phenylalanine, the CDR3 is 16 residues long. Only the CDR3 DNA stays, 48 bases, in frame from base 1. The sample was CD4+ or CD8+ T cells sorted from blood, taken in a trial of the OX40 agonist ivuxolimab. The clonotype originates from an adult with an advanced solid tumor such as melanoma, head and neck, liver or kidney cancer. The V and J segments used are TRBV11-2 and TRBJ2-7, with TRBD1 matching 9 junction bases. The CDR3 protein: CASSWTGVVGTYEQYF. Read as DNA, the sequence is TGTGCCAGCAGCTGGACAGGGGTTGTGGGGACCTACGAGCAGTACTTC.